This passage covers 18 T cell receptor beta chains from one sample sequenced in a study of T cell repertoires in cytomegalovirus infection. TCRdb independently ran MiXCR on the reads; one entry per CDR3 protein. The sample includes around 710,000 distinct CDR3 sequences, almost 30% of them seen just once. The antigens of these receptors remain unknown. This specimen consisted of cultured CD8+ T cells from PBMCs, obtained from culture after CMV antigen stimulation. The receptors shown here come from a human donor in good health (CMV status not recorded). Some clones in this sample may be carry-over from other donors' samples.

A few counts support this clonotype. V is TRBV10-3 and J is TRBJ1-2; TRBD1 agrees at 9 bases. The V segment lost 2 bases and the J segment 5 bases; nucleotides outside the gene matches: 6. The CDR3 is 15 residues long. The V gene's germline CDR1 is ENHRY and CDR2 SYGVKD. The CDR3 nucleotides read TGTGCCATCAGTGAGGTGGGACAGGGAAAGTATGGCTACACCTTC. It translates to CAISEVGQGKYGYTF.

This sequence joins TRBV19 and TRBJ2-5; D call uncertain. Trimming took 4 bases from V and 3 from J, leaving 24 bases between them. Germline CDR1 reads LNHDA; CDR2 reads SQIVND (reference sequence). This CDR3 contains 18 residues. DNA of the CDR3: TGTGCCAGTAGTACCCCAATCGGTCCCGTCCGCCAGAAAGAGACCCAGTACTTC. Protein sequence: CASSTPIGPVRQKETQYF.

The CDR3 region is CSAIRDGAPRSYEQYV. CDR3 sequence (DNA): TGCAGTGCTATCCGGGACGGGGCCCCAAGGTCCTACGAGCAGTACGTC. This chain joins TRBV20-1 and TRBJ2-7; D may correspond to TRBD1 or TRBD2 (5 bases each). This CDR3 contains 16 residues. Germline CDR1 is DFQATT and CDR2 is SNEGSKA (reference sequence). V lost 4 bases to trimming and J lost 1 base, with 20 bases between them.

The rearrangement joins TRBV27 to TRBJ1-4; D unclear. From germline, CDR1 is MNHEY and CDR2 SMNVEV (reference sequence). The V end lost 0 bases, the J end lost 8 bases, and 13 bases lay between the germline ends. This CDR3 comprises 15 residues. Here the CDR3 reads CASSLSRRTREKLFF. The DNA for the CDR3 is TGTGCCAGCAGTTTATCGCGGAGAACGAGGGAAAAACTGTTTTTT.

Only a few counts were recorded for this clonotype. This chain connects TRBV7-6 to TRBJ2-7; 14 bases fit TRBD2. The CDR3 covers 19 residues. Per germline, CDR1 SGHVS and CDR2 FNYEAQ. V shed 2 bases and J 0 bases; nucleotides not matched to a gene: 9. CDR3 coding DNA: TGTGCCAGCAGCTTAAAACGGCTGGGACTAGCGGGGGACTCCTACGAGCAGTACTTC. The encoded protein is CASSLKRLGLAGDSYEQYF.

At least ten counts were recorded for this clonotype. J is TRBJ2-3 and V is TRBV6-1; D unclear. Germline-derived CDR1 and CDR2 are MNHNS and SASEGT. V was cut by 4 bases and J by 2 bases, with 4 bases left in between. This CDR3 contains 12 residues. CDR3 sequence: CASSGITDTQYF. DNA for the CDR3: TGTGCCAGCAGTGGGATCACAGATACGCAGTATTTT.

A few counts support this clonotype. The chain couples TRBV7-9 to TRBJ2-1, with D hard to call. Trimming cost V 5 bases and J 9 bases, with 14 bases left between them. The CDR3 runs to 13 residues. Germline V lookup: CDR1 SEHNR, CDR2 FQNEAQ (reference sequence). The CDR3 DNA reads TGTGCCAGCAGCCCCCCCCGACGAGTTGAGCAGTTCTTC. Residues: CASSPPRRVEQFF.

This clonotype was picked up a small number of times. The chain employs TRBV7-6 and TRBJ1-1; D is uncertain. The CDR3 spans 15 residues. Trimming left V 4 bases short and J 0 bases short, with 12 bases between. CDR1 and CDR2 (germline): SGHVS, FNYEAQ. As DNA, the CDR3 is TGTGCCAGCAGCTCCGGTGAAGGTTTGAACACTGAAGCTTTCTTT. Protein product: CASSSGEGLNTEAFF.

V gene TRBV19 combines with J gene TRBJ1-1, with a possible D match to TRBD1 (5 bases). Between the trimmed V and J ends, which lost 5 bases and 3 bases, there was a span of 13 bases. CDR3 length: 14 amino acids. The germline V gene has CDR1 LNHDA and CDR2 SQIVND (reference sequence). CDR3 in amino acids: CASSVGGWDTEAFF. The CDR3 bases are TGTGCCAGTAGTGTTGGGGGATGGGACACTGAAGCTTTCTTT.

At least ten counts were recorded for this clonotype. The chain joins TRBV12-3 or TRBV12-4 to TRBJ2-2; D is ambiguous. Trimming took 9 bases from V and 6 from J, leaving 17 bases between them. The CDR3 contains 14 residues. CDR3 amino acids: CASDGPLLPGELFF. CDR3 in DNA: TGTGCCAGTGATGGGCCCCTACTACCCGGGGAGCTGTTTTTT.

This clonotype was seen repeatedly, ten times or more. V usage is TRBV7-2 and J usage is TRBJ2-1, with TRBD1 as a possible D gene (6 bases). Trimming pared 1 base from V and 0 bases from J, leaving 16 bases between. CDR1 and CDR2 from the germline V gene are SGHTA and FQGNSA. The CDR3 runs to 18 residues. The CDR3 bases are TGTGCCAGCAGCTTAGAACCCAGGACAGCTCTCTCCTACAATGAGCAGTTCTTC. This encodes CASSLEPRTALSYNEQFF.

The rearrangement uses TRBV27 and TRBJ1-2, with 7 bases fitting TRBD1. The CDR3 extends over 13 amino acids. Germline V lookup: CDR1 MNHEY, CDR2 SMNVEV (reference sequence). V shed 5 bases, J shed 8 bases, and the junction held 8 bases outside the gene matches. The CDR3 sequence: CASSTDRRLGYTF. The CDR3 DNA is TGTGCCAGCAGTACGGACAGGCGTCTCGGCTACACCTTC.

This clonotype was observed a handful of times. The chain uses TRBV7-9 and TRBJ1-1; TRBD1 is a possible D gene (5 bases). V gave up 1 base and J gave up 2 bases, with 20 bases separating them. Germline V gene data show CDR1 as SEHNR and CDR2 as FQNEAQ (reference sequence). The CDR3 runs 18 residues. The CDR3 DNA follows: TGTGCCAGCAGCTTAGGGTATCCAGGGCCCCAGGGAAACACTGAAGCTTTCTTT. Its protein is CASSLGYPGPQGNTEAFF.

The chain carries TRBV7-2 and TRBJ2-1, with a weak D call TRBD2 (5 bases). CDR1 and CDR2 from the germline V gene are SGHTA and FQGNSA. The CDR3 extends over 13 amino acids. V was cut by 4 bases and J by 9 bases, with 13 bases left in between. DNA for the CDR3: TGTGCCAGCAGCTCACCTCTAGCCGGTGAGCAGTTCTTC. Translated, it gives CASSSPLAGEQFF.

This clonotype has only a few counts. The CDR3 loop reads CATSSGAEETQYF. DNA of the CDR3: TGTGCCACCAGTTCAGGGGCAGAAGAGACCCAGTACTTC. The chain combines TRBV24-1 with TRBJ2-5; D possibly corresponds to TRBD1 (6 bases). The CDR3 covers 13 residues. The V gene's germline CDR1 is KGHDR and CDR2 SFDVKD. Trimming removed 6 bases at V and 3 bases at J, with 10 bases between.

This clonotype was detected many times. The chain recombines TRBV11-1 with TRBJ2-2, with 10 bases aligning to TRBD2. The ends lost 10 bases at V and 7 bases at J; junction bases unmatched: 12. CDR1 is SGHAT and CDR2 is FQDESV in the germline V gene (reference sequence). This CDR3 is 15 amino acids long. This CDR3 is CATEIPGLAFGELFF. CDR3 nucleotide sequence: TGTGCCACCGAGATCCCGGGACTAGCGTTCGGGGAGCTGTTTTTT.

V is TRBV11-2 and J is TRBJ2-1; 8 positions match TRBD2. Losses at the gene ends were 4 bases for V and 7 bases for J; bases not matched to a gene: 15. The CDR3 runs 17 residues. In germline, CDR1 is SGHAT, CDR2 FQNNGV. In DNA, the CDR3 is TGTGCCAGCAGCTCCGGCCCAACGGGGGGGGGGCTGAATGAGCAGTTCTTC. Its translation is CASSSGPTGGGLNEQFF. Full variable domain (remainder filled in from reference TRBV11-2 and TRBJ2-1): EAGVAQSPRYKIIEKRQSVAFWCNPISGHATLYWYQQILGQGPKLLIQFQNNGVVDDSQLPKDRFSAERLKGVDSTLKIQPAKLEDSAVYLCASSSGPTGGGLNEQFFGPGTRLTVL.

The chain employs TRBV10-2 and TRBJ2-7; D is unresolved. The ends were cut back, 2 bases at V and 7 bases at J, with 15 bases in the middle. The CDR3 is 14 residues long. Germline V lookup: CDR1 WSHSY, CDR2 SAAADI. The DNA for the CDR3 is TGCGCCAGCAGTGAGGGGCCCGAGCTGGGAGAGCAGTACTTC. Translation: CASSEGPELGEQYF.